The clone carrying this T cell receptor (beta chain) has a count of ten or more. TCRdb ran MiXCR on the 5' RACE reads and lists one entry per CDR3 protein. Of about 62,000 distinct CDR3 sequences listed, 4% to 6% were seen once; the top ten hold around 3.5%. The junction had 9 bases not matched to a gene; V was cut back by 4 bases and J by 5 bases. Germline V gives CDR1 SGHRS, CDR2 YFSETQ. This CDR3 comprises 15 residues. This sample is drawn from a study of neurological immune-mediated disorders. This TCR derives from a woman aged 45-59 years with multiple sclerosis. The chain recombines TRBV5-1 with TRBJ2-3; 8 positions agree with TRBD2. Input material: PBMCs. In nucleotides, the CDR3 is TGCGCCAGCAGCCGTCAGCGGGGGCTAGGAGATACGCAGTATTTT. It codes for CASSRQRGLGDTQYF.